The 17 T cell receptor beta chains below all came from one sample that was sequenced in a study of OX40 agonist ivuxolimab in advanced cancers. The data were produced by immunoSEQ multiplex PCR, yet TCRdb's version contains in-frame clones alone and is incomplete. The table includes about 84,000 clones, around 94% detected once. The sample in question was CD4+ or CD8+ T cells sorted from blood, obtained in a trial of the OX40 agonist ivuxolimab. These receptors were collected from an adult with an advanced solid tumor such as melanoma, head and neck, liver or kidney cancer.

V is TRBV7-2 and J is TRBJ2-5, with 14 positions matching TRBD2. The V gene end was trimmed by 4 bases and the J gene end by 8 bases; junction bases not matched to a gene: 12. Germline CDR1 SGHTA, CDR2 FQGNSA. The CDR3 runs to 17 residues. The CDR3 protein is CASSSGTSGSLRGTQYF. In DNA form, the CDR3 reads TGTGCCAGCAGCTCAGGGACTAGCGGGAGCCTCCGAGGAACCCAGTACTTC.

As for this clone: Other DNA sequences of this sample code for an identical CDR3. CDR3 nucleotides: TGTGCCAGCAGCTTGGGACTAGCGGGAGGCCCGAACACCGGGGAGCTGTTTTTT. The encoded protein is CASSLGLAGGPNTGELFF. The V gene is TRBV5-5, the J gene TRBJ2-2; 13 bases are shared with TRBD2. The germline V gene encodes CDR1 SGHKS and CDR2 YYEKEE (reference sequence). This CDR3 is 18 amino acids long. The V gene end was trimmed by 0 bases and the J gene end by 0 bases; junction bases not matched to a gene: 2.

The gene calls are TRBV4-1 and TRBJ2-3; 9 bases map to TRBD1. CDR3 length equals 18 residues. V was pared by 0 bases and J by 2 bases, with 9 bases of the junction left unmatched. Per the germline V gene, CDR1 is MGHRA and CDR2 is YSYEKL. CDR3 DNA: TGCGCCAGCAGCCAAGATATCGCCGGGACAGGGAACACAGATACGCAGTATTTT. Residues: CASSQDIAGTGNTDTQYF.

About this clone: One end of the junction varies from germline; a read error may be responsible. V is TRBV20-1 and J is TRBJ1-2; D might be TRBD1 (6 bases). Germline values: CDR1 DFQATT, CDR2 SNEGSKA (reference sequence). The CDR3 loop spans 11 amino acids. CDR3 sequence reads: CSAREAGDKAF. The CDR3 DNA reads as TGCAGTGCTAGAGAGGCAGGGGATAAGGCCTTC.

The genes are TRBV5-6 and TRBJ2-2; no clear D gene. Germline V CDR1 and CDR2: SGHDT, YYEEEE. The CDR3 has 14 residues. The V gene lost 1 base and the J gene lost 6 bases, with 10 bases spanning the gap. The CDR3 sequence: CASSLWGLAGELFF. The CDR3 bases are TGTGCCAGCAGCTTGTGGGGTTTAGCCGGGGAGCTGTTTTTT.

The V and J genes are TRBV5-6 and TRBJ2-1; D is perhaps TRBD2 (6 bases). CDR1 and CDR2 from the germline V gene are SGHDT and YYEEEE. The CDR3 contains 12 residues. V shed 5 bases and J shed 9 bases, with 12 bases lying between them. This CDR3 is CASREGVAEQFF. CDR3 DNA sequence: TGTGCCAGCAGGGAGGGAGTCGCTGAGCAGTTCTTC.

The chain couples TRBV6-5 to TRBJ1-1, with a weak D call TRBD1 (5 bases). CDR1 and CDR2 (germline): MNHEY, SVGAGI. Trimming left V 2 bases short and J 0 bases short, with 13 bases between. CDR3 length equals 16 residues. The CDR3, as DNA: TGTGCCAGCAGTTACGGCGGGGGACTCGTGAACACTGAAGCTTTCTTT. It yields the protein CASSYGGGLVNTEAFF.

The V call is TRBV19, the J call TRBJ2-7; no firm D call. Trimming removed 5 bases from V and 3 bases from J, with 11 bases in between. Germline V CDR1 and CDR2: LNHDA, SQIVND (reference sequence). This CDR3 has 13 residues. This CDR3 reads CASSFTAFYEQYF. The CDR3 DNA follows: TGTGCCAGTAGTTTTACAGCATTCTACGAGCAGTACTTC.

The genes are TRBV11-2 and TRBJ2-7, with a tentative D call TRBD1 (5 bases). V was shortened by 3 bases and J by 1 base, with 10 bases between the two germline ends. The germline gives CDR1 SGHAT, CDR2 FQNNGV. The CDR3 sequence is 14 residues long. The CDR3 here is CASSFARTSYEQYF. The CDR3 bases are TGTGCCAGCAGCTTTGCCAGGACATCCTACGAGCAGTACTTC.

J is TRBJ2-7 and V is TRBV27, with TRBD1 matching over 10 bases. Trimming cost V 8 bases and J 1 base; bases outside gene matches: 2. Germline-derived CDR1 and CDR2 are MNHEY and SMNVEV (reference sequence). This CDR3 has 13 amino acids. The CDR3 region has the DNA TGTGCCAGCCGGGACAGGGGATCCTACGAGCAGTACTTC. It yields the protein CASRDRGSYEQYF.

V and J are TRBV15 and TRBJ2-1, with D maybe TRBD1 (6 bases). Per the germline V gene, CDR1 is LNHNV and CDR2 is YYDKDF (reference sequence). This CDR3 spans 15 amino acids. Deletions cut 7 bases from V and 9 bases from J, with 22 bases between. CDR3 sequence reads: CATKESTGQQSEQFF. The CDR3 coding sequence is TGTGCCACCAAAGAGTCGACAGGCCAACAGAGTGAGCAGTTCTTC.

The rearrangement joins TRBV5-4 to TRBJ1-1, with no clear D. V lost 0 bases to trimming and J lost 1 base, with 13 bases between them. This CDR3 has 16 amino acids. Germline CDR1 SGHNT, CDR2 YYREEE (reference sequence). The CDR3 bases are TGTGCCAGCAGCTTGGAAATGGGCAGCCAGAACACTGAAGCTTTCTTT. Its translation is CASSLEMGSQNTEAFF.

The chain uses TRBV13 and TRBJ1-1; D gene ambiguous. The CDR3 consists of 15 residues. V gave up 3 bases and J gave up 2 bases, with 13 bases separating them. CDR1 is PRHDT and CDR2 is FYEKMQ in the germline V gene (reference sequence). Here the CDR3 reads CASSFPEEINTEAFF. The DNA for the CDR3 is TGTGCCAGCAGCTTCCCGGAGGAGATTAACACTGAAGCTTTCTTT.

DNA for the CDR3: TGTGCCAGCGAGGCATCCTCAAGGGAGCAGTACTTC. Encoded protein: CASEASSREQYF. The rearrangement uses TRBV6-1 and TRBJ2-7; D not resolved. This CDR3 has 12 amino acids. The germline V gene has CDR1 MNHNS and CDR2 SASEGT. V dropped 8 bases and J dropped 7 bases, with 15 bases sitting between them.

The chain uses TRBV28 and TRBJ1-5, with 9 bases matching TRBD1. The CDR3 is 14 amino acids. Unmatched junction bases numbered 4, after V lost 6 bases and J lost 4 bases. Germline V gene lookup returns CDR1 MDHEN and CDR2 SYDVKM. The CDR3 reads CASRGTGLNQPQHF. The CDR3 region has the DNA TGTGCCAGCAGGGGGACAGGGCTGAATCAGCCCCAGCATTTT. The full variable domain, with the rest looked up from reference TRBV28 and TRBJ1-5, is DVKVTQSSRYLVKRTGEKVFLECVQDMDHENMFWYRQDPGLGLRLIYFSYDVKMKEKGDIPEGYSVSREKKERFSLILESASTNQTSMYLCASRGTGLNQPQHFGDGTRLSIL.

This chain links TRBV28 with TRBJ1-2; no clear D gene. Germline CDR1 MDHEN, CDR2 SYDVKM. This CDR3 region has 14 residues. Between the trimmed V and J ends, which lost 3 bases and 4 bases, there was a span of 12 bases. In DNA form, the CDR3 reads TGTGCCAGCAGTTTTAGAGTTCGGTCCTATGGCTACACCTTC. This encodes CASSFRVRSYGYTF.

The V gene is TRBV28, the J gene TRBJ2-3, with D perhaps TRBD1 or TRBD2 (5 bases each). The CDR3 has 17 amino acids. Germline V gene data show CDR1 as MDHEN and CDR2 as SYDVKM. V dropped 3 bases and J dropped 3 bases, with 19 bases sitting between them. This CDR3 reads CASSFSPGTRVTDTQYF. The CDR3 DNA is TGTGCCAGCAGTTTTTCACCCGGGACCCGAGTTACAGATACGCAGTATTTT.